What follows are 27 T cell receptor beta chains derived from one specimen sequenced in a study of technical replicates of blood from several donors. The data were produced by immunoSEQ multiplex PCR, yet TCRdb's version contains in-frame clones alone and is incomplete. The sample holds about 79,000 clones; around 90% are singletons and the top ten take about 0.4%. The sequenced sample consisted of T cells isolated from PBMCs. The receptors come from a human donor in good health. Some clones in this sample may be carry-over from other donors' samples.

The chain is built from TRBV2 and TRBJ2-7; TRBD2 agrees at 8 bases. The CDR3 has 16 amino acids. Unmatched junction bases numbered 15, after V lost 6 bases and J lost 5 bases. Looked up from germline, CDR1 is SNHLY and CDR2 is FYNNEI. CDR3 in DNA: TGTGCCAGCAGCCTGGATCCACTAGCGGCGGTAAACGAGCAGTACTTC. Translation: CASSLDPLAAVNEQYF.

This sequence joins TRBV4-3 and TRBJ2-3; TRBD1 matches at 7 bases. Germline V gene lookup returns CDR1 LGHNA and CDR2 YSLEER. Trimming at V came to 0 bases and at J to 0 bases, leaving 3 bases not matched to a gene. This CDR3 contains 16 residues. CDR3 DNA: TGCGCCAGCAGCCAAGATACGGGACAGAGCACAGATACGCAGTATTTT. It yields the protein CASSQDTGQSTDTQYF.

V is TRBV6-6 and J is TRBJ1-2; D remains unclear. Between the trimmed V and J ends, which lost 6 bases and 5 bases, there was a span of 19 bases. The CDR3 spans 15 residues. CDR1 and CDR2 from the germline V gene are MNHNY and SVGAGI (reference sequence). CDR3 in DNA: TGTGCCAGCAGACACGGGGAGGGAACTGGATATGGCTACACCTTC. Its protein product is CASRHGEGTGYGYTF.

The chain is built from TRBV7-6 and TRBJ2-7; D is unresolved. CDR1 and CDR2 (germline): SGHVS, FNYEAQ. With 4 bases removed from V and 4 bases from J, the gap between germline ends came to 8 bases. The CDR3 runs to 12 residues. The CDR3 reads CASSSLEYEQYF. For the CDR3, the DNA is TGTGCCAGCAGCTCCCTTGAGTACGAGCAGTACTTC.

The chain has TRBV10-1 and TRBJ2-7; 11 bases agree with TRBD2. CDR1 is WNHNN and CDR2 is SYGVQD in the germline V gene (reference sequence). The CDR3 covers 17 residues. The V segment lost 2 bases and the J segment 1 base; nucleotides outside the gene matches: 7. The CDR3 reads CASSETKLAGESYEQYF. The CDR3 DNA reads TGCGCCAGCAGTGAGACTAAACTAGCGGGAGAGTCCTACGAGCAGTACTTC.

The chain recombines TRBV7-9 with TRBJ2-7; D not resolved. V lost 1 base, J lost 5 bases, and 3 bases lay in between. Germline V gene data show CDR1 as SEHNR and CDR2 as FQNEAQ (reference sequence). The CDR3 sequence is 11 residues long. In DNA form, the CDR3 reads TGTGCCAGCAGCTTAGGTAACGAGCAGTACTTC. Its translation is CASSLGNEQYF.

The genes are TRBV5-6 and TRBJ2-7; weak D call: TRBD2 (6 bases). In germline, CDR1 is SGHDT, CDR2 YYEEEE. V was cut by 3 bases and J by 0 bases, with 16 bases left in between. The CDR3 consists of 16 residues. The CDR3 DNA is TGTGCCAGCAGCTCGTTTCGCGGGGTTTCCTCCTACGAGCAGTACTTC. It encodes CASSSFRGVSSYEQYF.

This clone was seen more than once but under ten times. V gene TRBV11-2 combines with J gene TRBJ1-5; 9 nucleotides agree with TRBD1. The V gene's germline CDR1 is SGHAT and CDR2 FQNNGV. This CDR3 contains 14 residues. The J segment lost 6 bases and the V segment lost 5 bases, leaving 5 bases of the junction unmatched. DNA for the CDR3: TGTGCCAGCAGCCGGGACAGGGTCGGTCAGCCCCAGCATTTT. The encoded protein is CASSRDRVGQPQHF. Full variable domain (remainder filled in from reference TRBV11-2 and TRBJ1-5): EAGVAQSPRYKIIEKRQSVAFWCNPISGHATLYWYQQILGQGPKLLIQFQNNGVVDDSQLPKDRFSAERLKGVDSTLKIQPAKLEDSAVYLCASSRDRVGQPQHFGDGTRLSIL.

The chain employs TRBV6-6 and TRBJ1-5; 7 positions match TRBD1. The V gene end was trimmed by 0 bases and the J gene end by 4 bases; junction bases not matched to a gene: 3. The germline V gene has CDR1 MNHNY and CDR2 SVGAGI (reference sequence). This CDR3 region has 15 residues. Written as DNA, the CDR3 is TGTGCCAGCAGTTACTCGGACAGGCGAAATCAGCCCCAGCATTTT. Translation gives CASSYSDRRNQPQHF.

The chain has TRBV7-9 and TRBJ2-1; the match to TRBD2 covers 13 bases. The CDR3 extends over 15 amino acids. Looked up from germline, CDR1 is SEHNR and CDR2 is FQNEAQ (reference sequence). V shed 5 bases and J 4 bases; nucleotides not matched to a gene: 2. CDR3 DNA: TGTGCCAGCAGCCGGACTAGCGGGAGTTACAATGAGCAGTTCTTC. Protein product: CASSRTSGSYNEQFF.

This sequence joins TRBV15 and TRBJ2-7; D is unresolved. This CDR3 is 14 amino acids long. Germline loops: CDR1 LNHNV, CDR2 YYDKDF (reference sequence). The V end was cut by 6 bases, the J end by 0 bases, with 12 bases between. This CDR3 reads CATSRGPSSYEQYF. The CDR3 region has the DNA TGTGCCACCAGTCGTGGGCCGAGCTCCTACGAGCAGTACTTC.

The V and J genes are TRBV18 and TRBJ1-5, with TRBD1 identical over 8 bases. Germline V gene sequence: CDR1 KGHSH, CDR2 LQKENI. This CDR3 contains 14 residues. V trimming: 4 bases; J trimming: 4 bases; junction bases outside the gene matches: 3. CDR3 protein: CASSLTGGNQPQHF. CDR3 coding DNA: TGTGCCAGCTCACTTACAGGGGGGAATCAGCCCCAGCATTTT.

The chain recombines TRBV4-3 with TRBJ2-3; TRBD2 matches at 7 bases. V was pared by 1 base and J by 4 bases, with 14 bases of the junction left unmatched. The CDR3 has 18 residues. Germline loops: CDR1 LGHNA, CDR2 YSLEER. This chain's CDR3 is CASSQVLWGGSLPDTQYF. CDR3 sequence (DNA): TGCGCCAGCAGCCAAGTTCTATGGGGCGGGAGCCTCCCAGATACGCAGTATTTT.

The chain links TRBV30 to TRBJ2-1, with TRBD1 as a possible D gene (5 bases). Per germline, CDR1 GTSNPN and CDR2 SVGIG (reference sequence). The CDR3 runs to 14 residues. Trimming took off 2 bases at V and 2 bases at J, with 10 bases between the two ends. The CDR3 DNA sequence: TGTGCCTGGAGTTGGGGCGGAACCTACAATGAGCAGTTCTTC. Its translation: CAWSWGGTYNEQFF.

The chain carries TRBV27 and TRBJ2-1; D possibly corresponds to TRBD2 (6 bases). From germline, CDR1 is MNHEY and CDR2 SMNVEV (reference sequence). With 3 bases removed from V and 9 bases from J, the gap between germline ends came to 12 bases. The CDR3 is 13 residues long. CDR3 loop: CASSLEGQREQFF. Here the CDR3 DNA reads TGTGCCAGCAGTTTGGAGGGCCAACGTGAGCAGTTCTTC.

The V and J genes are TRBV18 and TRBJ2-5, with TRBD1 matching over 10 bases. The V gene end was trimmed by 3 bases and the J gene end by 3 bases; junction bases not matched to a gene: 1. The CDR3 loop spans 14 amino acids. CDR1 is KGHSH, CDR2 LQKENI, per germline. CDR3 coding DNA: TGTGCCAGCTCACCCGGGACAGGGGAAGAGACCCAGTACTTC. Protein: CASSPGTGEETQYF.

This clone has just one count. The rearrangement uses TRBV25-1 and TRBJ1-2, with D possibly TRBD1 on 5 matching bases. CDR3 length: 14 amino acids. CDR1 is MGHDK and CDR2 is SYGVNS in the germline V gene. V was cut by 2 bases and J by 4 bases, with 11 bases left in between. The CDR3 nucleotides are TGTGCCAGCAGTGAACGCAGGGTAGCCTATGGCTACACCTTC. Translation gives CASSERRVAYGYTF.

This chain links TRBV30 with TRBJ2-1, with 11 bases fitting TRBD2. V lost 4 bases and J lost 10; bases outside the gene matches: 6. In germline, CDR1 is GTSNPN, CDR2 SVGIG (reference sequence). This CDR3 region has 13 residues. CDR3 DNA: TGTGCCTGGAATAGCGGGAGGGCCCGGGAGCAGTTCTTC. Translating it yields CAWNSGRAREQFF.

This chain uses TRBV27 with TRBJ2-6; weak D call: TRBD2 (5 bases). Germline CDR1 MNHEY, CDR2 SMNVEV (reference sequence). The V gene lost 5 bases and the J gene lost 0 bases, with 11 bases spanning the gap. The CDR3 consists of 16 residues. CDR3 coding DNA: TGTGCCAGCAGTGCTGAGGGTACCTCTGGGGCCAACGTCCTGACTTTC. This translates into CASSAEGTSGANVLTF.

This rearrangement joins TRBV5-1 to TRBJ2-6; D possibly corresponds to TRBD2 (5 bases). Germline-derived CDR1 and CDR2 are SGHRS and YFSETQ. This CDR3 is built from 16 residues. Between the trimmed V and J ends, which lost 0 bases and 4 bases, there was a span of 11 bases. The DNA of the CDR3 is TGCGCCAGCAGCTTGGCCTCGGGGTCCGGGGCCAACGTCCTGACTTTC. It is translated as CASSLASGSGANVLTF. Full variable domain (rest looked up from reference TRBV5-1 and TRBJ2-6): KAGVTQTPRYLIKTRGQQVTLSCSPISGHRSVSWYQQTPGQGLQFLFEYFSETQRNKGNFPGRFSGRQFSNSRSEMNVSTLELGDSALYLCASSLASGSGANVLTFGAGSRLTVL.

V and J are TRBV29-1 and TRBJ2-3; a weak D match, TRBD2 (5 bases). Looked up from germline, CDR1 is SQVTM and CDR2 is ANQGSEA. V was trimmed by 3 bases and J by 3 bases, leaving 16 bases between them. This CDR3 is built from 15 residues. CDR3 DNA sequence: TGCAGCGTTGAGTCGCGAGGGAGTGGGACAGATACGCAGTATTTT. Translating gives CSVESRGSGTDTQYF.

The chain employs TRBV4-3 and TRBJ1-4; the D gene is possibly TRBD1 (5 bases). The CDR3 covers 15 residues. Germline CDR1 is LGHNA and CDR2 is YSLEER. Trimming shortened V by 2 bases and J by 0 bases, and 7 bases separated the two germline ends. The CDR3 sequence is CASSQTTATNEKLFF. The CDR3 nucleotides are TGCGCCAGCAGCCAAACGACAGCAACTAATGAAAAACTGTTTTTT.

This chain connects TRBV19 to TRBJ2-3, with 11 bases fitting TRBD2. V gave up 1 base and J gave up 3 bases; unmatched junction bases: 3. The CDR3 has 16 amino acids. Per germline, CDR1 LNHDA and CDR2 SQIVND (reference sequence). CDR3 bases: TGTGCCAGTAGTATAGGTACTAGCGGGAGAACAGATACGCAGTATTTT. It yields the protein CASSIGTSGRTDTQYF.

The table lists this clone with a count of one. The chain joins TRBV30 to TRBJ1-4; D perhaps matches TRBD1 (5 bases). The germline V gene encodes CDR1 GTSNPN and CDR2 SVGIG (reference sequence). Trimming shortened V by 4 bases and J by 8 bases, and 20 bases separated the two germline ends. The CDR3 is 15 amino acids. CDR3: CAWNGGRVVPEKLFF. CDR3 in DNA: TGTGCCTGGAACGGTGGCAGGGTGGTTCCCGAAAAACTGTTTTTT. The complete variable domain, with remaining parts taken from reference TRBV30 and TRBJ1-4, reads SQTIHQWPATLVQPVGSPLSLECTVEGTSNPNLYWYRQAAGRGLQLLFYSVGIGQISSEVPQNLSASRPQDRQFILSSKKLLLSDSGFYLCAWNGGRVVPEKLFFGSGTQLSVL.

The V call is TRBV4-1, the J call TRBJ1-2, with 7 positions matching TRBD1. The CDR3 covers 15 residues. Germline V gene sequence: CDR1 MGHRA, CDR2 YSYEKL. V lost 4 bases and J lost 0; bases outside the gene matches: 5. CDR3 coding DNA: TGCGCCAGCAGCCGAGAGGACAGGTCTAACTATGGCTACACCTTC. It is translated as CASSREDRSNYGYTF.

The CDR3 loop reads CASTPGTGNEKLFF. The CDR3 DNA reads TGTGCCAGCACCCCCGGGACAGGAAATGAAAAACTGTTTTTT. The V gene is TRBV5-6, the J gene TRBJ1-4; 8 bases fit TRBD1. Germline values: CDR1 SGHDT, CDR2 YYEEEE. The V segment lost 6 bases and the J segment 5 bases; nucleotides outside the gene matches: 6. There are 14 residues in the CDR3. Combining the CDR3 with reference TRBV5-6 and TRBJ1-4 gives the whole variable domain DAGVTQSPTHLIKTRGQQVTLRCSPKSGHDTVSWYQQALGQGPQFIFQYYEEEERQRGNFPDRFSGHQFPNYSSELNVNALLLGDSALYLCASTPGTGNEKLFFGSGTQLSVL.

The chain links TRBV6-4 to TRBJ2-1; perhaps TRBD1 as D (6 bases). Germline V CDR1 and CDR2: MRHNA, SNTAGT. V was shortened by 3 bases and J by 7 bases, with 13 bases between the two germline ends. CDR3 length equals 14 residues. This CDR3 reads CASSESGVINEQFF. The CDR3 coding sequence is TGTGCCAGCAGTGAATCAGGGGTAATAAATGAGCAGTTCTTC.